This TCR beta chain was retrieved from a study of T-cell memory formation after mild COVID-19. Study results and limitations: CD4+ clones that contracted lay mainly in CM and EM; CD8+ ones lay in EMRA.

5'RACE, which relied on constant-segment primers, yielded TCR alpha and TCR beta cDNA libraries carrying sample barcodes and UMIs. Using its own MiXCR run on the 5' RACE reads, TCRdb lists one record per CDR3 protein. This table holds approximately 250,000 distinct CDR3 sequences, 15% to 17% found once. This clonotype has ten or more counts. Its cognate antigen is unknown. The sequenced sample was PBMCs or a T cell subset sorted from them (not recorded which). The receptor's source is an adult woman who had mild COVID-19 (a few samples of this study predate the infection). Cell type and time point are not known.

CDR3 sequence: CATSKRTSGMVETQYF. The CDR3 DNA sequence: TGTGCCACCAGTAAACGTACTAGCGGGATGGTGGAGACCCAGTACTTC. The chain recombines TRBV24-1 with TRBJ2-5; the match to TRBD2 covers 10 bases. The CDR3 extends over 16 amino acids. After removal of 6 bases from V and 5 bases from J, the junction contained 11 bases not matched to a gene. Germline lookup yields CDR1 KGHDR and CDR2 SFDVKD.